This T cell receptor (beta chain) was found in a study of cytomegalovirus exposure and HLA in healthy donors. PCR was performed using 60 Vbeta and 13 Jbeta primers. Measured with immunoSEQ multiplex PCR; TCRdb has only the in-frame clones, and not every one. Found here are 40,000 to 55,000 clones, about three quarters of them singletons; the top ten hold 3.4%. Germline lookup yields CDR1 KGHSH and CDR2 LQKENI. The CDR3 has 14 residues. Trimming removed 4 bases from V and 7 bases from J; junction bases left unmatched: 9. The sequencing input was PBMCs. The V call is TRBV18, the J call TRBJ2-5; 7 bases map to TRBD1. The clonotype was recovered from a woman younger than 45 in good health and CMV-seronegative. The CDR3 here is CASSRPTGTGTQYF. The CDR3 DNA sequence: TGTGCCAGCTCACGGCCGACAGGGACGGGGACCCAGTACTTC.